This T cell receptor (beta chain) appears in the sequencing data of a study of cytomegalovirus exposure and HLA in healthy donors. Study as a whole: T cells numbering some 170 million yielded approximately 120 million unique TCR beta sequences in an earlier analysis.

This clone appeared a few times. Its antigen remains unidentified. CDR3 length: 11 residues. Germline V gives CDR1 LNHDA, CDR2 SQIVND (reference sequence). The V end lost 5 bases, the J end lost 11 bases, and 10 bases lay between the germline ends. PCR employed 60 Vbeta and 13 Jbeta primers. The method was immunoSEQ multiplex PCR; TCRdb's version includes in-frame clones alone and lacks a portion of them. The sample lists 150,000 to 200,000 clones; more than 9.5% were seen once. Study-wide points: Rare TCR sequences dominated, though some public TCRs recurred in many donors. CMV serostatus stood as the only immune exposure information on hand. In vitro confirmation showed a few CMV-associated chains to be CMV antigen specific.

The receptor comes from a man between 45 and 60 years old in good health and CMV-seropositive. The rearrangement uses TRBV19 and TRBJ1-5, with D possibly matching TRBD1 (5 bases). The sample taken for sequencing was PBMCs. CDR3 residues: CASSRQFAQHF. DNA of the CDR3: TGTGCCAGTAGTCGACAGTTCGCCCAGCATTTT. The variable domain in full, with the rest retrieved from reference TRBV19 and TRBJ1-5, is DGGITQSPKYLFRKEGQNVTLSCEQNLNHDAMYWYRQDPGQGLRLIYYSQIVNDFQKGDIAEGYSVSREKKESFPLTVTSAQKNPTAFYLCASSRQFAQHFGDGTRLSIL.